The present entry profiles one T cell receptor (beta chain) with its context. Its antigen target is currently unknown. Nothing much larger sits one base from this clone, and base qualities are not available. The CDR3 numbers 11 residues from cysteine through phenylalanine. Only the CDR3 portion is preserved as DNA: 33 bases, with reading frame beginning at the first base. Trimming takes 3 bases from V and 8 bases from J, and the germline ends sit 7 bases apart. CDR1 and CDR2 were assigned from the germline V gene as MDHEN and SYDVKM. This specimen comes from a study of regulatory T cells in long-lasting Graves disease (dated by TCRdb to 2020 to 2022). Study-level background: Patients with newly diagnosed Graves' disease had been on antithyroid drugs for under 3 months. This study used TCR sequencing and RNA sequencing of peripheral blood to compare persistent Graves' disease patients against newly diagnosed Graves' disease patients. The study took place in China and was registered as a clinical trial. A total of around 35 samples underwent TCR sequencing, from about 13 patients with persistent Graves' disease and some 20 patients with newly diagnosed Graves' disease.

The research as a whole found: Persistent disease showed preferential use of TRBV28, TRBJ1-2 and TRBJ2-5, whereas newly diagnosed disease favored TRBV20-1 and TRBJ2-1. Lower TCR Shannon entropy and fewer highly expanded clones were observed in persistent Graves' disease patients than in newly diagnosed patients, which suggested clonal expansion. Only the TCR beta chain was sequenced and analyzed. Because the primary lesion, thyroid tissue, could not be accessed, the study looked at peripheral blood alone. As a limitation, the authors acknowledged that the small sample size may reduce accuracy. A larger number of public clonotypes was shared among persistent patients (fewer than 3,000) than among newly diagnosed patients (approximately 930).

Library generation was performed with multiplex PCR. Instrument used: Illumina HiSeq 4000. CDR3 regions were amplified by Arm-PCR with iRepertoire HTBI primers to construct TCR beta libraries. Gel purification was performed on PCR products prior to sequencing. Concerning the study's data processing: Gene usage analysis of CDR3 amino acid clonotypes used the 62 TRBV and more than 13 TRBJ segments found across samples. COPE and FqMerger were used to merge the filtered high-quality paired reads into contigs. BLAST was used to align contigs to IMGT TRBV, TRBD and TRBJ reference genes, with CDR3 defined following IMGT. Any clonotype with a frequency above 0.1% was classified as a highly expanded clone. Repertoire diversity was measured by Shannon entropy, and V-J evenness by the Gini coefficient. A clonotype found in more than one individual was treated as public. The public reads were run again by TCRdb, first through fastp at Q25 and then through MiXCR, and only productive beta chains were kept. Records with the same CDR3 protein are collapsed into one entry carrying the most frequent genes and DNA. These V and J calls rely on TCRdb rather than the paper's analysis. Within this sample are about 420,000 distinct CDR3 sequences, with roughly 15% of them counted one time only. In total, the top ten clones hold 20% to 25% of the sample.

What this sample's time point label stands for: newly diagnosed GD, antithyroid drugs for less than 3 months. For both TCR sequencing and RNA sequencing, RNA was extracted from PBMCs using TRIzol. Graves' disease was diagnosed according to American Thyroid Association guidelines. Patients for the study were recruited at an endocrinology department in Xi'an, China. Each patient gave about 8.1 milliliters of peripheral blood, collected in an EDTA anticoagulant tube. Ficoll Paque Plus density gradient separation was used to isolate PBMCs, and no further T cell sorting was performed. An Agilent 2100 Bioanalyzer and agarose gel were used to check RNA quality, and a NanoDrop 2000 was used to measure RNA concentration. These data were also filed under a second study, of T cells in Graves' hyperthyroidism and ophthalmopathy. As that second paper reports: Stable Graves' hyperthyroidism was defined as the absence of progression to ophthalmopathy over 18 months of follow-up. Hyperthyroidism patients were newly diagnosed, had a disease duration of under 2 months, and were aged 18 to 65 years. Exclusion was applied to patients with uncontrolled infections, other autoimmune diseases, pregnancy or lactation. Clinical symptoms, serum thyroxine and TRAb, thyroid ultrasound, and orbital computed tomography formed the basis for the diagnoses. For the first round of RT-PCR on the TCR CDR3, the HTBI primer set was used together with the Qiagen OneStep RT-PCR kit. Most expanded thyroid clonotypes (frequency above 0.001) were also detected in blood, a finding suggesting that blood repertoires may reflect thyroid immune responses. A 13 V-J signature model separated ophthalmopathy from stable hyperthyroidism, with approximately 87% sensitivity and 81.08% specificity in cross-validation and 80%/75% in testing. In validation, progression to ophthalmopathy was predicted by the model with roughly 69% sensitivity and 72.22% specificity, a median of approximately 6.5 months before onset. A discovery cohort of around 98 patients, 43 with Graves' ophthalmopathy and over 55 with stable Graves' hyperthyroidism, was used to find distinguishing TCR V-J signatures. An independent validation cohort of under 20 hyperthyroidism patients and more than 15 patients who later progressed to ophthalmopathy tested prospective prediction of ophthalmopathy. The approximately 98 discovery patients were randomly divided into training and test sets at a 7:3 ratio. Thyroid tissue and blood T-cell repertoires from about six Graves' hyperthyroidism patients were also compared in the study. After blood sampling, hyperthyroidism patients were treated with methimazole at a starting dose of 30 mg daily, and ophthalmopathy patients were treated with high-dose intravenous methylprednisolone. A second multiplex PCR round built the libraries, followed by size selection and purification. Sequencing of the libraries was done on an Illumina HiSeq2000 using paired-end 100 bp reads. SOAPnuke was used to process the raw data, removing reads that contained adapters or uncalled bases, had a mean Phred below 15, or lacked an exact match to the constant primer or identifier. COPE v1.2.5 was used to merge the high-quality paired reads, and each unique nucleotide sequence was defined as a clonotype. MiTCR v1.1 was used to align the clonotypes against IMGT TRBV, TRBD and TRBJ reference segments. Only V-J combinations with frequency above 0.0001, covering 98% to 99.2% of repertoires, were analysed. The TCS score was defined as the ratio of F50 (clonal expansion) to E x V (chaos), calculated using BLOSUM62-based TCRdist between CDR3 peptides within each V-J. Welch's t-statistics and random forest reduced fewer than 550 V-J features to 13, which were used in a naive Bayes classifier (R e1071). Sample size was not statistically predetermined, and blinding of investigators to group allocation was not performed. The paper describes TCR Vbeta CDR3 sequencing of around 130 peripheral blood samples, made up of 43 ophthalmopathy patients, around 78 hyperthyroidism patients and 17 progressor patients.

The sample consisted of peripheral blood mononuclear cells (PBMCs), taken at new diagnosis, from a patient treated with antithyroid drugs. This TCR was recovered from a woman aged 18-29 years with Graves disease. Donor details come from another sample of the same person, matched by shared clones. The rearranged chain carries TRBV28 and TRBJ1-2; the D gene cannot be named for sure. The nucleotide sequence is given as TGTGCCAGCAGTTTGCCCGGGGGCTACACCTTC. Translated, this gives CASSLPGGYTF.